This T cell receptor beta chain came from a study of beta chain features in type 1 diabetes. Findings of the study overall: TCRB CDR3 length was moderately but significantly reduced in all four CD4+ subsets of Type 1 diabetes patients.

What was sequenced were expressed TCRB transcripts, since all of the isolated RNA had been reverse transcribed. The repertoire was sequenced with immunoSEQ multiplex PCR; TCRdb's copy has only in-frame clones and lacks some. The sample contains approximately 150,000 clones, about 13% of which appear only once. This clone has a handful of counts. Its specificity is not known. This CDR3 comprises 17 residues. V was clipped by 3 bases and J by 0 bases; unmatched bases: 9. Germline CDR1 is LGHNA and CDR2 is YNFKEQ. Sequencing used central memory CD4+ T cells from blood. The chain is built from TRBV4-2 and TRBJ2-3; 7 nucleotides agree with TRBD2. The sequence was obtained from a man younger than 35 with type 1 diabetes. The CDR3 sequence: CASSQQPGTISTDTQYF. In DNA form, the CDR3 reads TGTGCCAGCAGCCAGCAACCTGGGACTATTAGCACAGATACGCAGTATTTT.